These T cell receptor beta chains were read from a single sample in a study of T cell changes during pregnancy in multiple sclerosis. Libraries were prepared by immunoSEQ multiplex PCR; TCRdb keeps only in-frame clonotypes and omits some of them. The sample carries roughly 87,000 clones, about 93% recorded once. Sequenced material: peripheral blood, taken in the third trimester of pregnancy. All receptors come from a female donor in good health, enrolled as a control in a pregnancy study. The conserved cysteine and the conserved F or W are not part of the CDR3 here.

v_gene	j_gene	CDR3aa
TRBV13	TRBJ2-5	ASSLEIAGRKETQY
TRBV7-9	TRBJ1-5	ASSLEGRGGSNQPQH
TRBV28	TRBJ2-7	ASSSPGEGNYEQY
TRBV28	TRBJ2-7	ASSSPGQRTYEQY
TRBV18	TRBJ1-1	ASSPPPGQRSNTEAF
TRBV4-1	TRBJ2-5	ASSQGTSQVQETQY
TRBV28	TRBJ1-4	ASSFLAVNEKLF
TRBV2	TRBJ2-3	ASSINRVANTDTQY
TRBV7-9	TRBJ2-1	ASSLAYNEQF
TRBV13	TRBJ2-3	ASSPGTGITDTQY
TRBV15	TRBJ2-3	ATSRQGADTQY
TRBV5-1	TRBJ2-7	ASKLKVERFSEQY
TRBV2	TRBJ2-7	ASSDVIVGTYEQY
TRBV5-1	TRBJ2-7	ASSLETDYEQY
TRBV10-3	TRBJ2-7	AIKGGFYEQY
TRBV11-2	TRBJ2-7	ASSSFTTGSYEQY
TRBV19	TRBJ1-1	ASSYPGDTEAF
TRBV28	TRBJ2-2	ASSSLRDRVSLGPGELF
TRBV28	TRBJ2-1	ASSLASYNEQF
TRBV28	TRBJ1-4	ASSGDRGEEKLF
TRBV5-1	TRBJ1-1	ASSSGGVNTEAF